This T cell receptor beta chain was obtained from a study of T cells in Graves' hyperthyroidism and ophthalmopathy. Of note for this clonotype: At one of its ends the junction is not consistent with the germline gene, which may arise from a read error.

Amplification targeted TCR beta CDR3 regions from RNA transcripts. First-round RT-PCR of the TCR CDR3 relied on the HTBI primer set. TCRdb re-analysed the multiplex PCR reads in MiXCR, keeping a single row per CDR3 protein. The data contain about 840,000 distinct CDR3 sequences, 38% of them singletons. The CDR3 covers 12 residues. Patients aged 18 to 65 had newly diagnosed hyperthyroidism of under 2 months' duration. The source material was blood. V usage is TRBV12-3 or TRBV12-4 and J usage is TRBJ2-5; no definite D call. The TCR originated in a man between 18 and 29 years old with Graves' hyperthyroidism. The CDR3 spells CASSLSLGTQYF. The CDR3 nucleotides read TGTGCTAGCAGTTTATCATTGGGGACCCAGTACTTC.